One TCR beta chain is described in this entry. This entry belongs to a study of blood T cell repertoires in COVID-19. The assay was immunoSEQ multiplex PCR, and TCRdb's table has in-frame clones only and misses some. The data hold 50,000 to 75,000 clones, with approximately 95% observed a single time. Germline V CDR1 and CDR2: SGHRS, YFSETQ. Between the trimmed V and J ends, which lost 0 bases and 5 bases, there was a span of 14 bases. This CDR3 contains 15 residues. Sequences were obtained from peripheral blood. The gene calls are TRBV5-1 and TRBJ1-1; a possible D gene is TRBD1 (6 bases). This TCR derives from a man in his 70s with active COVID-19. This CDR3 reads CASSLEQGRRTEAFF. CDR3 in DNA: TGCGCCAGCAGCTTGGAACAGGGTCGAAGGACTGAAGCTTTCTTT.